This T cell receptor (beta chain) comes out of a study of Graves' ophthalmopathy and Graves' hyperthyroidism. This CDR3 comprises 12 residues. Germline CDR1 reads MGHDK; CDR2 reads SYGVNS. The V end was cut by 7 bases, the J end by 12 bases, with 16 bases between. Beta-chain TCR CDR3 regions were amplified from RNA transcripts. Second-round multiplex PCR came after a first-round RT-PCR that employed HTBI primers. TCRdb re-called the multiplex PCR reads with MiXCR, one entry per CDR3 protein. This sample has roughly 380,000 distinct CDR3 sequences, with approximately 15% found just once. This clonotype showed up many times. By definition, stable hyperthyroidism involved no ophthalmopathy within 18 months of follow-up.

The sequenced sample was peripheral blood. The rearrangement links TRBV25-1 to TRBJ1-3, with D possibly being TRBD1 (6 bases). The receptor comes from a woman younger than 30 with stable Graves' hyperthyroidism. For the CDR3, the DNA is TGTGCCAGCACTGCCTCCAGGGGTGGCATATATTTT. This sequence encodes CASTASRGGIYF.